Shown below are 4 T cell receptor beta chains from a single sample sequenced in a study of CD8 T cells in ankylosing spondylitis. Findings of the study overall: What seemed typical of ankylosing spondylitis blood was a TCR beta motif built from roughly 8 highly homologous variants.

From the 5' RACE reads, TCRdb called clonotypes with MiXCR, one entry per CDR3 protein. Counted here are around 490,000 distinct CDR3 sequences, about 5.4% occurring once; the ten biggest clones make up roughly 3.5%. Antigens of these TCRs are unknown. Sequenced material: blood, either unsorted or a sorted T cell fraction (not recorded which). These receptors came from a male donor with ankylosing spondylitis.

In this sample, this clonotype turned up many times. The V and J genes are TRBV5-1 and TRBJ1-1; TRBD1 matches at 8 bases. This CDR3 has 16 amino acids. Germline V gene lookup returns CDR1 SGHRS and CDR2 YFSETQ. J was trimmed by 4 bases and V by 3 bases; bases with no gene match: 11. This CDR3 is CASSWTSWTGSTEAFF. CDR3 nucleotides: TGCGCCAGCAGCTGGACCTCTTGGACAGGGAGCACTGAAGCTTTCTTT.

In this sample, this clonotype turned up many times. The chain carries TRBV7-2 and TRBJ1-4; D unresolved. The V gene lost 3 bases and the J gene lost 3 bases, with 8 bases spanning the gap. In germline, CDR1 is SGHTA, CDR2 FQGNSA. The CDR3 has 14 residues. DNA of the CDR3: TGTGCCAGCAGCTTCAGCAGTCCTAATGAAAAACTGTTTTTT. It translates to CASSFSSPNEKLFF.

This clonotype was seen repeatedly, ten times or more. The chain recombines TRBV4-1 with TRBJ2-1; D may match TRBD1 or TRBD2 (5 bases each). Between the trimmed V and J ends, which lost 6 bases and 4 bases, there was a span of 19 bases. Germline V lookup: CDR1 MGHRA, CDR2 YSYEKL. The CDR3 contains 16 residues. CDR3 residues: CASRPGRGARYNEQFF. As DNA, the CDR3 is TGCGCCAGCAGACCGGGAAGGGGCGCCAGGTACAATGAGCAGTTCTTC.

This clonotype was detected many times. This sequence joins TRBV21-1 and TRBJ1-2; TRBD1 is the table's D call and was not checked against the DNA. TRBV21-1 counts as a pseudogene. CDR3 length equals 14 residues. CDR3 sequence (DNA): TGTGCCAGCTCCCCAGCAGAGGGGGAAAATGGCTACACCTTC. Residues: CASSPAEGENGYTF.